This T cell receptor beta chain was obtained from a study of T cell repertoires in cytomegalovirus infection. About the study: Indications of both CMV infection and matching HLA type were provided by public TCR beta signatures.

TCRdb reprocessed the reads via MiXCR and lists one record per CDR3 protein. The sample shows approximately 140,000 distinct CDR3 sequences, about 6% of them seen only once. This clonotype was counted at least ten times. This CDR3 is built from 14 residues. The V gene's germline CDR1 is SGHTA and CDR2 FQGNSA. The V end lost 5 bases, the J end lost 7 bases, and 14 bases lay between the germline ends. Sequencing was performed on PBMCs. The TCR comes from a human donor in good health (CMV status not recorded). Some clones in this sample may be carry-over from other donors' samples. The genes are TRBV7-2 and TRBJ2-2; no clear D gene. DNA for the CDR3: TGTGCCAGCAGCATCCAGGAGAGGATCGGGGAGCTGTTTTTT. It codes for CASSIQERIGELFF.